This T cell receptor beta chain was identified in a study of cytomegalovirus exposure and HLA in healthy donors. The length of the CDR3 is 15 residues. V lost 0 bases and J 9 bases, leaving 18 bases between the germline ends. Germline V gene sequence: CDR1 SGHNT, CDR2 YYREEE (reference sequence). The PCR ran on 60 Vbeta and 13 Jbeta primers. The protocol was immunoSEQ multiplex PCR, while the TCRdb copy is restricted to in-frame clones and leaves out a portion. The sample shows 130,000 or so clones, roughly 79% of them seen only once. Sequenced sample: PBMCs. The TCR was taken from a male donor in good health and CMV-seronegative. This chain connects TRBV5-4 to TRBJ1-2, with unresolved D. CDR3 sequence reads: CASSLGGGPPPSYTF. The DNA of the CDR3 is TGTGCCAGCAGCTTGGGAGGAGGTCCGCCGCCCAGCTACACCTTC.